This T cell receptor beta chain emerged from a study of blood T cell repertoires in COVID-19 (dated by TCRdb to about 2020). In terms of the full investigation: Samples from collaborators originated in the United States, Italy and Spain and spanned both the acute and convalescent phases of COVID-19. A de-identified subject ID, COVID-19 status, age in years and sex were almost always included in the sample metadata. The dataset comprised deeply sampled blood TCRbeta repertoires from subjects exposed to, actively infected with, or recovered from COVID-19. The repertoires were made available in a free public database intended to serve as a resource for research on the immune response to SARS-CoV-2. The samples were drawn from the first 160 participants of the ongoing ImmuneRACE study and from some 1,300 subjects provided by 6 global collaborators. The material from the prospective study consisted of cDNA or gDNA derived from T cells, B-cell-depleted T cells, or PBMCs. Where available, HLA class I and class II types were obtained from metadata supplied by the sample provider rather than from assay-based typing. What the authors observed across the whole study: Clinical and demographic metadata were provided uncurated, with the amount varying by source and participant.

Whole blood was collected in K2EDTA tubes by collaborating institutions according to the institutions' own protocols. For TCRbeta analysis, collaborators shipped samples as frozen whole blood, isolated PBMCs, or DNA extracted from either of those sample types. The CDR3 goes from the cysteine to the phenylalanine over 13 residues. Only the CDR3 DNA stays, 39 bases, in frame from base 1. According to the germline V gene, CDR1 reads SGDLS and CDR2 reads YYNGEE. The immunoSEQ Assay, a bias-controlled multiplex PCR, was used to amplify TCRbeta CDR3 regions from genomic DNA. The authors processed their data as follows. Within the assay, amplification of reference gene primers was used to estimate how many nucleated cells each sample contained. Sequence reads were collapsed and filtered to measure the absolute abundance of every unique TCRbeta CDR3 rearrangement. For each sample, productive Simpson clonality was calculated as the square root of Simpson's diversity index over productive rearrangements. TCRdb's version of the immuneACCESS table is confined to in-frame rearrangements and falls short of the full clone set. An unresolved V gene accounts for under half of the shortfall where checked; the remainder is of unknown origin. V, J and clone size were drawn from that table, and D and trimming were deduced from the DNA. This sample has roughly 250,000 clones in its table, and 82% of those were observed once. The ten most abundant clones make up 9.5% to 15% of the sample.

In the case of this clone: It lacks a known antigen. The junction departs from germline at one end; a sequencing error may be responsible.

The chain is made from TRBV9 and TRBJ1-5, with the D gene too uncertain to name. The sequenced material came from peripheral blood. This TCR came from a woman aged 60-70 years with active or convalescent COVID-19. The CDR3 in this case is CASSAGNNQPQHF. The DNA sequence is TGTGCCAGTAGCGCGGGAAACAATCAGCCCCAGCATTTT.